The source of this T cell receptor beta chain is a study of control samples from healthy donors and cancer patients (dated by TCRdb to 2018 to 2021). A note on this clone: Its antigen target is currently unknown. No much larger clonotype is one base removed from it; base qualities were not supplied.

In the germline V gene, CDR1 corresponds to SGHTA and CDR2 to FQGNSA. V lost 1 base and J lost 4 bases, and the count of bases not matched to a germline gene is 6. Counted from cysteine to phenylalanine, this CDR3 has 15 amino acids. Only CDR3 DNA is held: 45 bases, read in frame from base 1. The library was built by means of the immunoSEQ multiplex PCR assay. TCRdb retrieved this table from immuneACCESS and kept in-frame rearrangements only. Not all clones are present; in checked studies, unresolved V genes account for under half, and no reason is known for the remainder. The sample records roughly 100,000 clones, around four fifths of which are singletons. The ten most abundant clones make up around 14% of the sample.

This receptor was identified in a woman aged 45-59 years in good health. Sample: blood. The chain is assembled from TRBV7-2 and TRBJ2-7; 8 nucleotides in the junction match TRBD2. The CDR3: CASSLVAGGGYEQYF. The sequenced DNA: TGTGCCAGCAGCTTAGTGGCGGGGGGCGGGTACGAGCAGTACTTC.